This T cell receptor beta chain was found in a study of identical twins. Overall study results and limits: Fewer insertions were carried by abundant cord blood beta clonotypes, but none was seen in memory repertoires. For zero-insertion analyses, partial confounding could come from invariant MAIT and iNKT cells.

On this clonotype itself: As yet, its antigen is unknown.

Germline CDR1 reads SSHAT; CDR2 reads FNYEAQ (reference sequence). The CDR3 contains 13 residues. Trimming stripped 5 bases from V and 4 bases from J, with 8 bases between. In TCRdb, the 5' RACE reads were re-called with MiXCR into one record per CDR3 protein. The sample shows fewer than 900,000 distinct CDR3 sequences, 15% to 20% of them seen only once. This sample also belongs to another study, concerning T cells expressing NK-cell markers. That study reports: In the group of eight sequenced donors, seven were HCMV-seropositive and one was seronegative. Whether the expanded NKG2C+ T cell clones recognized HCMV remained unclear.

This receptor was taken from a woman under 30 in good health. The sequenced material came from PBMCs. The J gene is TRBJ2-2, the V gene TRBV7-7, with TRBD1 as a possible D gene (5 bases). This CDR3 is CASSMTVTGELFF. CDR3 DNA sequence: TGTGCCAGCAGCATGACAGTCACCGGGGAGCTGTTTTTT.